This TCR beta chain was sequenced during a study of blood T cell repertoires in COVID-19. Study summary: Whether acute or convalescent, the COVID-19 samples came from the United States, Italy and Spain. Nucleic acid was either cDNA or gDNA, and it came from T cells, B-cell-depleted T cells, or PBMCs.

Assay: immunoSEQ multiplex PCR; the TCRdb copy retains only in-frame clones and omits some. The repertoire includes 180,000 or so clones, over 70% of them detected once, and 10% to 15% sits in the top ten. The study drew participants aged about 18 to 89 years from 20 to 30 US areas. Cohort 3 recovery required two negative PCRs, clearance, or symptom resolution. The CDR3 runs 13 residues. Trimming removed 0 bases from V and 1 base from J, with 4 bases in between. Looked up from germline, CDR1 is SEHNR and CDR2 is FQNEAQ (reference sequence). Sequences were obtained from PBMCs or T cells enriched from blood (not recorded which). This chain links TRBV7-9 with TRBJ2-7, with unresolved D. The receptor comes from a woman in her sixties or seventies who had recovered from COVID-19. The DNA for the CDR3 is TGTGCCAGCAGCTTAGCGAGGTCCTACGAGCAGTACTTC. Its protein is CASSLARSYEQYF.